These 16 T cell receptor beta chains came from one sample sequenced in a study of blood T cell repertoires in COVID-19. This table comes from immunoSEQ multiplex PCR, and its TCRdb copy is limited to in-frame clones, with some not included. Of some 260,000 clones in the sample, 84% were seen once. The specimen sequenced was PBMCs or T cells enriched from blood (not recorded which). The receptors here all came from a man aged 25-40 years with acute COVID-19.

This chain joins TRBV6-4 and TRBJ2-1; TRBD1 matches 7 bases. Trimming removed 6 bases from V and 9 bases from J; junction bases left unmatched: 8. The CDR3 loop spans 13 amino acids. Germline CDR1 MRHNA, CDR2 SNTAGT. CDR3 residues: CASRETGLGEQFF. The DNA of the CDR3 is TGTGCCAGCAGGGAGACAGGGCTAGGTGAGCAGTTCTTC.

This clone has more than one count but fewer than ten. The CDR3 is CASATGTNREKLFF. In DNA, the CDR3 is TGTGCCAGCGCTACAGGGACTAACCGGGAAAAACTGTTTTTT. The rearrangement links TRBV6-5 to TRBJ1-4, with D possibly being TRBD1 (6 bases). The CDR3 runs 14 residues. Trimming removed 8 bases from V and 8 bases from J, with 18 bases in between. CDR1 and CDR2 (germline): MNHEY, SVGAGI.

This chain uses TRBV11-3 with TRBJ2-3; 10 bases are shared with TRBD2. The CDR3 has 16 amino acids. The V and J ends lost 1 base and 7 bases, in that order; junction bases with no gene match: 8. Germline V CDR1 and CDR2: SGHNT, YENEEA. In DNA, the CDR3 is TGTGCCAGCAGCTTAGTAAGCGGGAGGGCCGGGAATACGCAGTATTTT. It translates to CASSLVSGRAGNTQYF.

This chain joins TRBV7-9 and TRBJ1-2; tentatively, D is TRBD1 (6 bases). V was pared by 4 bases and J by 8 bases, with 14 bases between. CDR3 length: 13 amino acids. Germline values: CDR1 SEHNR, CDR2 FQNEAQ (reference sequence). The CDR3 protein is CASSSQGLVGYTF. The DNA for the CDR3 is TGTGCCAGCAGCTCCCAGGGGTTAGTCGGCTACACCTTC. The entire variable domain, with the rest obtained from reference TRBV7-9 and TRBJ1-2, is as follows: DTGVSQNPRHKITKRGQNVTFRCDPISEHNRLYWYRQTLGQGPEFLTYFQNEAQLEKSRLLSDRFSAERPKGSFSTLEIQRTEQGDSAMYLCASSSQGLVGYTFGSGTRLTVV.

The chain has TRBV10-1 and TRBJ2-7; 12 nucleotides line up with TRBD2. The CDR3 has 15 amino acids. Germline V lookup: CDR1 WNHNN, CDR2 SYGVQD (reference sequence). V was clipped by 3 bases and J by 2 bases; unmatched bases: 2. This chain's CDR3 is CASSDRTSGAYEQYV. CDR3 bases: TGCGCCAGCAGTGATCGGACTAGCGGGGCCTACGAGCAGTACGTC.

The chain carries TRBV3-1 (or the pseudogene TRBV3-2) and TRBJ1-4; 8 bases align to TRBD1. This CDR3 has 14 residues. V lost 7 bases, J lost 8 bases, and 9 bases stayed unmatched. Germline CDR1 and CDR2: LGHDT and YNNKEL (reference sequence). CDR3 bases: TGTGCCAGCACCCTGGGGGGGACAGGAGAAAAACTGTTTTTT. Encoded protein: CASTLGGTGEKLFF.

The CDR3 bases are TGTGCCAGCAGTTTGGGTCAGGTTCAGATCTATAATTCACCCCTCCACTTT. Translated: CASSLGQVQIYNSPLHF. The chain links TRBV28 to TRBJ1-6; no clear D. The germline V and J ends were trimmed by 3 bases and 3 bases, with 15 bases remaining between them. The CDR3 spans 17 residues. Germline lookup yields CDR1 MDHEN and CDR2 SYDVKM.

V and J are TRBV25-1 and TRBJ2-3; the D is unclear. The ends were cut back, 7 bases at V and 3 bases at J, with 5 bases in the middle. Germline assignment: CDR1 MGHDK and CDR2 SYGVNS. CDR3 length: 11 residues. CDR3 coding DNA: TGTGCCAGCACTTTGACAGATACGCAGTATTTT. It translates to CASTLTDTQYF.

The chain uses TRBV20-1 and TRBJ2-1; possibly TRBD2 for D (7 bases). Per the germline V gene, CDR1 is DFQATT and CDR2 is SNEGSKA (reference sequence). V dropped 3 bases and J dropped 8 bases, with 23 bases sitting between them. The CDR3 contains 16 residues. DNA of the CDR3: TGCAGTGCTAGTCACCTAGCGGATAGGGGGGTTTATGAGCAGTTCTTC. Translating gives CSASHLADRGVYEQFF.

The chain has TRBV19 and TRBJ2-1, with 13 positions matching TRBD2. This CDR3 has 14 amino acids. V trimming: 6 bases; J trimming: 9 bases; junction bases outside the gene matches: 5. CDR1 is LNHDA and CDR2 is SQIVND in the germline V gene (reference sequence). The CDR3: CASRWGTSGIEQFF. CDR3 nucleotides: TGTGCCAGTAGATGGGGGACTAGCGGGATTGAGCAGTTCTTC.

This chain's CDR3 is CASKGGYTGELFF. The CDR3 DNA reads as TGTGCCAGTAAGGGAGGGTACACCGGGGAGCTGTTTTTT. The chain has TRBV19 and TRBJ2-2; TRBD2 matches at 7 bases. Germline assignment: CDR1 LNHDA and CDR2 SQIVND (reference sequence). The J segment lost 3 bases and the V segment lost 7 bases, leaving 2 bases of the junction unmatched. The CDR3 has 13 amino acids.

The chain has TRBV3-1 (or the pseudogene TRBV3-2) and TRBJ2-1, with no clear D. V was trimmed by 4 bases and J by 9 bases, leaving 16 bases between them. The germline gives CDR1 LGHDT, CDR2 YNNKEL (reference sequence). This CDR3 spans 14 amino acids. The CDR3 here is CASSLPVSRSEQFF. CDR3 DNA: TGTGCCAGCAGCCTGCCCGTTTCCAGATCTGAGCAGTTCTTC.

The chain joins TRBV7-4 to TRBJ1-3, with TRBD1 identical over 9 bases. The V segment lost 6 bases and the J segment 4 bases; nucleotides outside the gene matches: 10. Germline CDR1 is SGHVT and CDR2 is SQSDAQ. The length of the CDR3 is 16 residues. Here the CDR3 reads CASRTYRGRSGNTIYF. DNA for the CDR3: TGTGCCAGCAGAACTTACAGGGGGCGGTCGGGAAACACCATATATTTT.

V usage is TRBV6-1 and J usage is TRBJ1-5; TRBD1 agrees at 8 bases. This CDR3 is built from 16 residues. CDR1 is MNHNS, CDR2 SASEGT, per germline. V dropped 4 bases and J dropped 3; count of bases not matched to a gene: 8. This CDR3 reads CASSVTQGALNQPQHF. DNA for the CDR3: TGTGCCAGCAGTGTAACTCAGGGGGCCCTCAATCAGCCCCAGCATTTT.

V gene TRBV11-2 combines with J gene TRBJ2-7; 8 bases are shared with TRBD1. V shed 4 bases and J 3 bases; nucleotides not matched to a gene: 5. The germline V gene encodes CDR1 SGHAT and CDR2 FQNNGV. The CDR3 runs to 14 residues. The CDR3 DNA is TGTGCCAGCAGCTGGGGGACAGGAGTCTACGAGCAGTACGTC. It yields the protein CASSWGTGVYEQYV.

V is TRBV19 and J is TRBJ1-6; 9 positions match TRBD1. V gave up 10 bases and J gave up 11 bases; unmatched junction bases: 12. The CDR3 spans 14 residues. Germline V gives CDR1 LNHDA, CDR2 SQIVND (reference sequence). The chain's CDR3 is CATQPTGGIAPLHF. The CDR3 DNA sequence: TGTGCCACGCAACCGACAGGGGGTATTGCACCCCTCCACTTT.